These T cell receptor beta chains were read from a single sample in a study of breast tumors, draining lymph nodes, adjacent tissues. MiXCR was run by TCRdb on the multiplex PCR reads, yielding one entry per CDR3 protein. Found here are 150,000 to 200,000 distinct CDR3 sequences, 25% to 40% of them singletons; the top ten hold about 4.5%. The sample was axillary lymph node tissue. These receptors all come from a female donor with breast cancer. Some clones in this sample may be carry-over from other donors' samples. The CDR3 runs from the conserved cysteine through the conserved F or W. The D gene is left open where the match is weak. Some rows mark clone size as missing; the rest say once, few, many or name a class of expanded clone.

J: TRBJ2-2; V: TRBV7-9; D: TRBD2; size: .; CDR3: CASSLPEAGVLFF; DNA: TGTGCCAGCAGCTTACCCGAAGCGGGGGTGCTGTTTTTT
J: TRBJ1-4; V: TRBV12-3/TRBV12-4; D: .; size: .; CDR3: CASSCDRSEKLFF; DNA: TGTGCCAGCAGTTGCGACAGGAGCGAAAAACTGTTTTTT
J: TRBJ1-2; V: TRBV7-1; D: .; size: .; CDR3: CAGSPYYGYTF; DNA: TGTGCCGGCAGCCCTTACTATGGCTACACCTTC
J: TRBJ1-6; V: TRBV30; D: .; size: many; CDR3: CACHPRTSPLHF; DNA: TGTGCCTGCCACCCAAGGACTTCACCCCTCCACTTT
J: TRBJ1-4; V: TRBV25-1; D: TRBD1; size: few; CDR3: CASSDGTGSRKLFF; DNA: TGTGCCAGCAGTGATGGGACAGGGAGTCGAAAACTGTTTTTT
J: TRBJ1-5; V: TRBV20-1; D: .; size: .; CDR3: CSARVGTRGTYEQPQHF; DNA: TGCAGTGCTAGAGTTGGGACTAGAGGGACCTACGAGCAGCCCCAGCATTTT
J: TRBJ2-3; V: TRBV7-3; D: .; size: .; CDR3: CASSFLEGPTDTQYF; DNA: TGTGCCAGCAGCTTTTTAGAGGGCCCCACAGATACGCAGTATTTT
J: TRBJ2-2; V: TRBV5-1; D: TRBD2; size: many; CDR3: CASSLELADTGELFF; DNA: TGCGCCAGCAGCTTGGAACTAGCGGACACCGGGGAGCTGTTTTTT
J: TRBJ1-1; V: TRBV5-1; D: TRBD1; size: .; CDR3: CASSAGTGLIGANTEAFF; DNA: TGCGCCAGCAGCGCCGGGACAGGGCTTATTGGCGCGAACACTGAAGCTTTCTTT
J: TRBJ1-5; V: TRBV28; D: .; size: .; CDR3: CASSLRGGASNQPQHF; DNA: TGTGCCAGCAGTTTAAGGGGGGGCGCGAGCAATCAGCCCCAGCATTTT
J: TRBJ1-2; V: TRBV7-2; D: TRBD1; size: medium-sized; CDR3: CASSLRRTGPNYGYTF; DNA: TGTGCCAGCAGCTTACGCCGGACAGGGCCCAACTATGGCTACACCTTC
J: TRBJ2-1; V: TRBV6-1; D: TRBD1; size: many; CDR3: CASKIIDRGSYNEQFF; DNA: TGTGCCAGCAAGATAATCGACAGGGGATCCTACAATGAGCAGTTCTTC
J: TRBJ2-5; V: TRBV7-6; D: .; size: .; CDR3: CASSPRRGRGQETQYF; DNA: TGTGCCAGCAGCCCTAGGAGGGGTAGGGGTCAAGAGACCCAGTACTTC
J: TRBJ2-1; V: TRBV7-3; D: .; size: many; CDR3: CASSPLARSYNEQFF; DNA: TGTGCCAGCAGCCCGTTAGCGCGCTCCTACAATGAGCAGTTCTTC
J: TRBJ2-7; V: TRBV6-6; D: .; size: .; CDR3: CASSHSAPGPLGPYEQYF; DNA: TGTGCCAGCAGTCACTCGGCTCCGGGGCCCTTGGGGCCCTACGAGCAGTACTTC
J: TRBJ2-7; V: TRBV4-1; D: TRBD2; size: many; CDR3: CASSQVPTSGRARSIYEQYF; DNA: TGCGCCAGCAGCCAAGTCCCAACTAGCGGGAGGGCCAGGTCGATCTACGAGCAGTACTTC
J: TRBJ1-6; V: TRBV4-1; D: .; size: many; CDR3: CASLRGHSNSPLHF; DNA: TGCGCCAGCCTCCGGGGACATTCTAATTCACCCCTCCACTTT
J: TRBJ2-5; V: TRBV20-1; D: TRBD2; size: .; CDR3: CSATLAGPSETQYF; DNA: TGCAGTGCTACCCTAGCGGGGCCTTCGGAGACCCAGTACTTC
J: TRBJ1-3; V: TRBV7-9; D: .; size: many; CDR3: CASSLSTYSGNTIYF; DNA: TGTGCCAGCAGCTTATCCACCTACTCTGGAAACACCATATATTTT
J: TRBJ2-7; V: TRBV19; D: .; size: few; CDR3: CASSITLGGYEQYF; DNA: TGTGCCAGTAGTATAACTCTGGGGGGCTACGAGCAGTACTTC
J: TRBJ2-2; V: TRBV2; D: .; size: many; CDR3: CASGAGGYAGELFF; DNA: TGTGCCAGCGGGGCTGGAGGGTATGCCGGGGAGCTGTTTTTT
J: TRBJ2-5; V: TRBV29-1; D: .; size: many; CDR3: CSVGGAEAQYF; DNA: TGCAGCGTTGGGGGGGCAGAAGCCCAGTACTTC
J: TRBJ2-1; V: TRBV6-5; D: TRBD2; size: many; CDR3: CASSYSPTSGRGNEQFF; DNA: TGTGCCAGCAGTTACTCCCCGACTAGCGGGAGAGGCAATGAGCAGTTCTTC
J: TRBJ1-3; V: TRBV12-3/TRBV12-4; D: TRBD1; size: many; CDR3: CASSLLGTGGYGNTIYF; DNA: TGTGCCAGCAGTCTACTTGGGACAGGGGGCTATGGAAACACCATATATTTT
J: TRBJ1-5; V: TRBV13; D: .; size: many; CDR3: CASSYSGRSQPQHF; DNA: TGTGCCAGCAGCTACAGTGGGAGGAGTCAGCCCCAGCATTTT
J: TRBJ1-2; V: TRBV7-9; D: TRBD1; size: .; CDR3: CASSWDRGLENGYTF; DNA: TGTGCCAGCAGCTGGGACAGGGGTCTCGAGAATGGCTACACCTTC
J: TRBJ2-5; V: TRBV11-2; D: .; size: .; CDR3: CASSPQVKTQYF; DNA: TGTGCCAGCAGTCCCCAAGTGAAGACCCAGTACTTC
J: TRBJ1-1; V: TRBV9; D: TRBD1; size: .; CDR3: CASRATGLNTEAFF; DNA: TGTGCCAGCAGAGCGACAGGGCTGAACACTGAAGCTTTCTTT
J: TRBJ1-1; V: TRBV11-2; D: .; size: few; CDR3: CASSLVAGLSTEAFF; DNA: TGTGCCAGCAGCTTAGTGGCAGGGCTTAGCACTGAAGCTTTCTTT
J: TRBJ2-1; V: TRBV4-2; D: TRBD2; size: many; CDR3: CASSQLAGGSWNEQFF; DNA: TGTGCCAGCAGCCAACTAGCGGGGGGTTCCTGGAATGAGCAGTTCTTC
J: TRBJ2-1; V: TRBV24-1; D: TRBD2; size: many; CDR3: CATSDQMTSGVGEQFF; DNA: TGTGCCACCAGTGATCAAATGACTAGCGGGGTAGGAGAGCAGTTCTTC
J: TRBJ1-5; V: TRBV20-1; D: TRBD1; size: .; CDR3: CSARSQTGPEHF; DNA: TGCAGTGCTAGATCACAGACAGGGCCCGAGCATTTT
J: TRBJ1-2; V: TRBV7-9; D: .; size: many; CDR3: CASSTQGSLEYGYTF; DNA: TGTGCCAGCAGCACACAGGGCTCCCTAGAGTATGGCTACACCTTC
J: TRBJ1-5; V: TRBV28; D: .; size: few; CDR3: CASSRRGNNQPQHF; DNA: TGTGCCAGCAGTCGCCGGGGAAATAATCAGCCCCAGCATTTT
J: TRBJ2-3; V: TRBV7-3; D: TRBD2; size: many; CDR3: CASSLTGTGGATDTQYF; DNA: TGTGCCAGCAGCTTAACAGGGACGGGGGGGGCCACAGATACGCAGTATTTT
J: TRBJ1-1; V: TRBV20-1; D: .; size: .; CDR3: CSVRVNTEAFF; DNA: TGCAGTGTCAGGGTTAACACTGAAGCTTTCTTT
J: TRBJ2-5; V: TRBV12-3/TRBV12-4; D: .; size: many; CDR3: CASSLALTAGTQYF; DNA: TGTGCCAGCAGTTTAGCGCTCACAGCGGGGACCCAGTACTTC
J: TRBJ2-1; V: TRBV18; D: .; size: few; CDR3: CASSPPLRVDEQFF; DNA: TGTGCCAGCTCACCACCCCTCCGAGTAGATGAGCAGTTCTTC
J: TRBJ2-2; V: TRBV15; D: .; size: once; CDR3: CATSRDLAGELFF; DNA: TGTGCCACCAGCAGAGATTTGGCAGGGGAGCTGTTTTTT
J: TRBJ1-1; V: TRBV15; D: .; size: .; CDR3: CATSVDVTEAFF; DNA: TGTGCCACCAGCGTCGATGTCACTGAAGCTTTCTTT
J: TRBJ2-3; V: TRBV6-5; D: TRBD1; size: many; CDR3: CASSYRWTGSGDTQYF; DNA: TGTGCCAGCAGTTACCGCTGGACAGGCTCGGGGGATACGCAGTATTTT
J: TRBJ2-1; V: TRBV19; D: .; size: many; CDR3: CASSISLGNEQFF; DNA: TGTGCCAGTAGTATTTCCCTCGGTAATGAGCAGTTCTTC
J: TRBJ2-2; V: TRBV4-2; D: .; size: many; CDR3: CASSQAGELFF; DNA: TGTGCCAGCAGCCAAGCCGGGGAGCTGTTTTTT
J: TRBJ2-1; V: TRBV3-1; D: .; size: .; CDR3: CASSQGRSYNEQFF; DNA: TGTGCCAGCAGCCAAGGCAGGAGCTACAATGAGCAGTTCTTC